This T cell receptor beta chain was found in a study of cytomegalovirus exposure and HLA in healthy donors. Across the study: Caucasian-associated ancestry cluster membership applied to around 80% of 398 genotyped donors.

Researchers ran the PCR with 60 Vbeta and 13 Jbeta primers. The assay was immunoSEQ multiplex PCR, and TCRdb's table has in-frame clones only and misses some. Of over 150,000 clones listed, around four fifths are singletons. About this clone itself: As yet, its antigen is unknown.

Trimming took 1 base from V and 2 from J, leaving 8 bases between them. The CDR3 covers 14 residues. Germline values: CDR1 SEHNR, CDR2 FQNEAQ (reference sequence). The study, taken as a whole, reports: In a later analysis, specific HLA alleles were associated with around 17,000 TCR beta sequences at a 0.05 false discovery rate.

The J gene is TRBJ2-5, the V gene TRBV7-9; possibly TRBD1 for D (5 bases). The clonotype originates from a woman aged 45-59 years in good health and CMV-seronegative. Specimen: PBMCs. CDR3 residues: CASSLDDRQETQYF. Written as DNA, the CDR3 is TGTGCCAGCAGCTTAGATGACAGACAAGAGACCCAGTACTTC.